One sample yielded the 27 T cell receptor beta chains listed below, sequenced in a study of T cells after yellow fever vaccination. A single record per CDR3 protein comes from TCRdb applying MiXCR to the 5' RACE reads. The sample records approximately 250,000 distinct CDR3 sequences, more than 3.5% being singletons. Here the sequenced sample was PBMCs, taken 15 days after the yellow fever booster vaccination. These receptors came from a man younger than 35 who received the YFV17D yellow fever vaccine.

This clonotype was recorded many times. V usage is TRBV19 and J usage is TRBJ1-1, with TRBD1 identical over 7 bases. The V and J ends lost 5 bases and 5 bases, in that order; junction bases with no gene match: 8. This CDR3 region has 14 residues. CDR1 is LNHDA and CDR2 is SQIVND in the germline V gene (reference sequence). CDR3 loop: CASSSLQGWTEAFF. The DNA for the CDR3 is TGTGCCAGTAGTTCCCTACAGGGGTGGACTGAAGCTTTCTTT.

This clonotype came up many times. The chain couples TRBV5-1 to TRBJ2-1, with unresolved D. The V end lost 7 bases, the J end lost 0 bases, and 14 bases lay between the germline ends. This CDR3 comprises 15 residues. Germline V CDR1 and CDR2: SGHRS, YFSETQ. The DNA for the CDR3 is TGCGCCAGCGCCCCGCCGGATAGCTCCTACAATGAGCAGTTCTTC. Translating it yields CASAPPDSSYNEQFF.

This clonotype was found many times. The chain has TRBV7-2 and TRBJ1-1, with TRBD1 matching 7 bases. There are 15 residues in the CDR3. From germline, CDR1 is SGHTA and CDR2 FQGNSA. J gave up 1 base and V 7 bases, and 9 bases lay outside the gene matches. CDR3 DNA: TGTGCCAGCAACAACCCGTACAGGGGGAACACTGAAGCTTTCTTT. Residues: CASNNPYRGNTEAFF.

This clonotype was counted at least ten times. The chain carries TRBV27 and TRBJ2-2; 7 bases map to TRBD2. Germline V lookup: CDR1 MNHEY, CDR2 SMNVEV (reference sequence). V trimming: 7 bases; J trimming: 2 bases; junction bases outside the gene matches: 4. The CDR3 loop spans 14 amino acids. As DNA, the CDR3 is TGTGCCAGCAAGTGGGGACTAAACACCGGGGAGCTGTTTTTT. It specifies CASKWGLNTGELFF.

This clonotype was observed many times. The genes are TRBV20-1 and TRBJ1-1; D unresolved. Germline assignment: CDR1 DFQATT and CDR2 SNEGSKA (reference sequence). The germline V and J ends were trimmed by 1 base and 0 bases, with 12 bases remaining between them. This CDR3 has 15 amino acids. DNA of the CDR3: TGCAGTGCTAGAGCTCATGGACCGTTGAACACTGAAGCTTTCTTT. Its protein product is CSARAHGPLNTEAFF.

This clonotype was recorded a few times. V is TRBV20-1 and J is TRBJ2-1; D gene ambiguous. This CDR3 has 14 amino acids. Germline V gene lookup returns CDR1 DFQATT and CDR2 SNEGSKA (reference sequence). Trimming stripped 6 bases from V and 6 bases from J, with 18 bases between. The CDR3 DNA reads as TGCAGTGCAAGCGACTCCCCCCCACTCAATGAGCAGTTCTTC. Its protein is CSASDSPPLNEQFF.

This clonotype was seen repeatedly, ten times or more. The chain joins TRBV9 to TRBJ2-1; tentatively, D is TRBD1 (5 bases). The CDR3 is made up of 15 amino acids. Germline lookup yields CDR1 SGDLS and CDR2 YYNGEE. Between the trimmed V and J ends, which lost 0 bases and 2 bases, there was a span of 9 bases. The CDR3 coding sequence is TGTGCCAGCAGCGTAGATGGGGCCACCTACAATGAGCAGTTCTTC. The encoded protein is CASSVDGATYNEQFF.

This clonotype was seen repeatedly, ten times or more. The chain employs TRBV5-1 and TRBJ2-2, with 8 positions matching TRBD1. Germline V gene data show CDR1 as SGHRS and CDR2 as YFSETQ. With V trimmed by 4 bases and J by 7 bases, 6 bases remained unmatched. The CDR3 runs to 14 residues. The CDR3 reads CASSLGQGHGELFF. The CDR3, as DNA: TGCGCCAGCAGCCTTGGACAGGGACACGGGGAGCTGTTTTTT.

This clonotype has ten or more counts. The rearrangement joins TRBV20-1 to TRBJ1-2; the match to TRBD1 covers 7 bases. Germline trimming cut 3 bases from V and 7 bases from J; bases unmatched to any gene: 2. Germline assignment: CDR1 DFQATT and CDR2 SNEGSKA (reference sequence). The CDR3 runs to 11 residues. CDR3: CSASPGGGYTF. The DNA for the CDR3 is TGCAGTGCTAGTCCAGGGGGTGGCTACACCTTC.

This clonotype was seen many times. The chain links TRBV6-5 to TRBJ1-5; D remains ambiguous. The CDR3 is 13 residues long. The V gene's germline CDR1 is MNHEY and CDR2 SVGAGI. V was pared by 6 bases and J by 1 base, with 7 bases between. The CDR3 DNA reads TGTGCCAGCAGCGGAGGGAGCAATCAGCCCCAGCATTTT. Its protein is CASSGGSNQPQHF.

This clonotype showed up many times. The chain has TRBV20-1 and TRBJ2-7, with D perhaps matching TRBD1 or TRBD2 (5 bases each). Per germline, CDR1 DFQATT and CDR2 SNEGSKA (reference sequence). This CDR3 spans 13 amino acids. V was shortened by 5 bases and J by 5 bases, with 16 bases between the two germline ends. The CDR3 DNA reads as TGCAGTGCTCGTCTGTCAGGGAGAGACGAGCAGTACTTC. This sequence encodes CSARLSGRDEQYF.

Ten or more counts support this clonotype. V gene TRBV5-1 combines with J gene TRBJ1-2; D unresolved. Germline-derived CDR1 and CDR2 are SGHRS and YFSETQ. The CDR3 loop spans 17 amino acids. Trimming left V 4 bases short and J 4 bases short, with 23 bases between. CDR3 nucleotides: TGCGCCAGCAGCGCCGACCCGACCTCCGGGTTAAGCTATGGCTACACCTTC. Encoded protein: CASSADPTSGLSYGYTF.

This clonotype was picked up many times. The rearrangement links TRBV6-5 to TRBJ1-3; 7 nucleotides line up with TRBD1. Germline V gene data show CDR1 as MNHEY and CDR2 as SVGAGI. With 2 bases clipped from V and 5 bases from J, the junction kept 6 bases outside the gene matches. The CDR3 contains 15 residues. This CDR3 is CASSYQRDRRNTIYF. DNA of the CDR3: TGTGCCAGCAGTTACCAGCGGGACAGAAGAAACACCATATATTTT.

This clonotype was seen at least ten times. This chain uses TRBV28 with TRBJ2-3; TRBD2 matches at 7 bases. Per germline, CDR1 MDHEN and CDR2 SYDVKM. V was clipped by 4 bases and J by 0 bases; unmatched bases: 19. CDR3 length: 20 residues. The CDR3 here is CASSSNPHITAGISTDTQYF. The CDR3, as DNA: TGTGCCAGCAGTTCAAACCCCCATATTACAGCGGGGATTAGCACAGATACGCAGTATTTT.

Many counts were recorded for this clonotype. The CDR3: CASSVGASGPEQYF. CDR3 DNA: TGTGCCAGCAGCGTAGGGGCCAGTGGACCCGAGCAGTACTTC. The J gene is TRBJ2-7, the V gene TRBV9, with D hard to call. The CDR3 runs to 14 residues. Germline V lookup: CDR1 SGDLS, CDR2 YYNGEE. V lost 0 bases and J lost 6, with 13 bases in between. Complete variable domain (other parts from reference TRBV9 and TRBJ2-7): DSGVTQTPKHLITATGQRVTLRCSPRSGDLSVYWYQQSLDQGLQFLIQYYNGEERAKGNILERFSAQQFPDLHSELNLSSLELGDSALYFCASSVGASGPEQYFGPGTRLTVT.

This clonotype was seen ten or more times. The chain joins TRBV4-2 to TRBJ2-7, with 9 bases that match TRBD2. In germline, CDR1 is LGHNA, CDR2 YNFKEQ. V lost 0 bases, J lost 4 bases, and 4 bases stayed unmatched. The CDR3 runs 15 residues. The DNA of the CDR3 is TGTGCCAGCAGCCAAGAGCGGGGGGGCTTTTACGAGCAGTACGTC. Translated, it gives CASSQERGGFYEQYV.

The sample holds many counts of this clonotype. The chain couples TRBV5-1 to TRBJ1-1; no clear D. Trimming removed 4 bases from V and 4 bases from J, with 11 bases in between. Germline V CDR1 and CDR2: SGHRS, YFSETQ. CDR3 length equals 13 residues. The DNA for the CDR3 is TGCGCCAGCAGCAAGGACGTCGGCACTGAAGCTTTCTTT. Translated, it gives CASSKDVGTEAFF.

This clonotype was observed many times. The DNA of the CDR3 is TGCGCCAGCAGCCAGGGACAGGAGACAGATACGCAGTATTTT. As protein: CASSQGQETDTQYF. The chain joins TRBV5-1 to TRBJ2-3; 8 bases are shared with TRBD1. The CDR3 loop spans 14 amino acids. V gave up 4 bases and J gave up 3 bases; unmatched junction bases: 4. CDR1 SGHRS and CDR2 YFSETQ come from the germline V gene. The full variable domain, its missing parts supplied by reference TRBV5-1 and TRBJ2-3, is KAGVTQTPRYLIKTRGQQVTLSCSPISGHRSVSWYQQTPGQGLQFLFEYFSETQRNKGNFPGRFSGRQFSNSRSEMNVSTLELGDSALYLCASSQGQETDTQYFGPGTRLTVL.

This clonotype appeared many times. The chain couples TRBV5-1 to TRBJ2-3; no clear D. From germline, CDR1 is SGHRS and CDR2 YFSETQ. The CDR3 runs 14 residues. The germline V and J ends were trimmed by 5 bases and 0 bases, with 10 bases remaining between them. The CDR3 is CASRGAYSTDTQYF. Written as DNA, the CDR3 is TGCGCCAGCAGGGGCGCATACAGCACAGATACGCAGTATTTT.

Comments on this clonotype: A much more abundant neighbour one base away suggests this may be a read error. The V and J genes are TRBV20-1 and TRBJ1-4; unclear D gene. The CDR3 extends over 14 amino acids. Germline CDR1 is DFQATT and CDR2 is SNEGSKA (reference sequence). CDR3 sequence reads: CSALEQSNNEKLSF. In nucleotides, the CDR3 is TGCAGTGCTCTTGAACAGAGTAATAATGAAAAACTGTCTTTT.

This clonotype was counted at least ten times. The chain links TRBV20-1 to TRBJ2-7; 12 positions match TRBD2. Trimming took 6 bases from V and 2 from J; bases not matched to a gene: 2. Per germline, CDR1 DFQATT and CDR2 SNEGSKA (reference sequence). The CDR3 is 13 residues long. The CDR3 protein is CSALAGGTYEQYF. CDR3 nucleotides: TGCAGTGCACTAGCGGGGGGCACCTACGAGCAGTACTTC.

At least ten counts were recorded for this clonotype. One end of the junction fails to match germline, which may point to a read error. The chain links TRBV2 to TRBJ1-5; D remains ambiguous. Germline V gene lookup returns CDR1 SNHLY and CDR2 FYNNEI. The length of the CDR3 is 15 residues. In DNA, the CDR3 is TGTGCCAGCAGCGAAGCAAGGCCAAACAATCAGCCCCAGCATTTT. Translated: CASSEARPNNQPQHF.

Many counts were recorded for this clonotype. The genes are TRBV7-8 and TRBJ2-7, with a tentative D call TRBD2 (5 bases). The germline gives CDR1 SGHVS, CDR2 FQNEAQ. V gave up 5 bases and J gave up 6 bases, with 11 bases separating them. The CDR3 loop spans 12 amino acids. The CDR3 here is CASSHTSGEQYF. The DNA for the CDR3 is TGTGCCAGCAGCCATACTAGTGGCGAGCAGTACTTC.

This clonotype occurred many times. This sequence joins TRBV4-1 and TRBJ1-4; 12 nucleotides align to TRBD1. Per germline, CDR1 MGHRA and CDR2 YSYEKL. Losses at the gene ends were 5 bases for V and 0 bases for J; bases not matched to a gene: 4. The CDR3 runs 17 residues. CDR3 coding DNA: TGCGCCAGCAGCGTGGGACAGGGGGCGGCAACTAATGAAAAACTGTTTTTT. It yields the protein CASSVGQGAATNEKLFF.

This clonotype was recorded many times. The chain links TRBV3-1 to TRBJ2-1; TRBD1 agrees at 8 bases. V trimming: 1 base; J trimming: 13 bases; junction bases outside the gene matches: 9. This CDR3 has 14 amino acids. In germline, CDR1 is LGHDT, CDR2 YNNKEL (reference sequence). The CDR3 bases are TGTGCCAGCAGCCAAGGAGTCCCAGGGGGCGATCAGTTCTTC. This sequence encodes CASSQGVPGGDQFF.

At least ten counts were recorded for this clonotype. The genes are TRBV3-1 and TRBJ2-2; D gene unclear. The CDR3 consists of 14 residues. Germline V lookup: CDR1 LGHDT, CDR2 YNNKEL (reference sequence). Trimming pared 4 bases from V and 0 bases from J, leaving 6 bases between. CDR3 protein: CASSRVTNTGELFF. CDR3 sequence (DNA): TGTGCCAGCAGCCGAGTCACGAACACCGGGGAGCTGTTTTTT.

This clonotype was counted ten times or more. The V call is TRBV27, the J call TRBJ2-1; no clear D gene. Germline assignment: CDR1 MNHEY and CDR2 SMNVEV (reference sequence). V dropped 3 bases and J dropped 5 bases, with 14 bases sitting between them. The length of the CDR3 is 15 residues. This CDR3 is CASSFRQTFNNEQFF. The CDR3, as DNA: TGTGCCAGCAGTTTCAGGCAAACCTTTAACAATGAGCAGTTCTTC.